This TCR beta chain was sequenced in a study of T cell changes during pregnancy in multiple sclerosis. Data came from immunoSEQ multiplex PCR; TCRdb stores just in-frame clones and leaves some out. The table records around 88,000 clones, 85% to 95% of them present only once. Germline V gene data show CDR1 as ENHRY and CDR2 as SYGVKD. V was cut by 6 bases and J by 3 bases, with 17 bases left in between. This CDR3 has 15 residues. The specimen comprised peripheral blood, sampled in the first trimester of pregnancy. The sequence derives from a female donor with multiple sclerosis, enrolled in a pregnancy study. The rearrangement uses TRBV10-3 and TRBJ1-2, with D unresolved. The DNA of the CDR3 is TGTGCCATCAGAGATCCCCCTAATACGGACTATGGCTACACCTTC. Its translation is CAIRDPPNTDYGYTF.